This T cell receptor (beta chain) came from a study of OX40 agonist ivuxolimab in advanced cancers. For context, the study as a whole: Ivuxolimab was a fully human IgG2 agonistic monoclonal antibody targeting the costimulatory receptor OX40 (CD134). The paper reports the monotherapy dose-escalation portion (N ≈ 50 patients) of the phase I ivuxolimab trial. Intravenous ivuxolimab was administered to patients every 2 weeks at six dose levels: 0.01, 0.1, 0.3, 1.5, 3 and 10 mg/kg. Patients were allowed to have had prior anti-PD-1, anti-PD-L1 or anti-CTLA-4 therapy, and around 41% of the dose-escalation patients had previously received checkpoint inhibitors. A male proportion of roughly 80% and a mean age of approximately 61 years, ranging from 23 to 79, were recorded for the dose-escalation cohort. Partial responses were achieved by three dose-escalation patients, of whom one had hepatocellular carcinoma and two had cutaneous melanoma. Of the 50 or so patients in dose escalation, some 19 had hepatocellular carcinoma, approximately 15 had melanoma, 9 had renal cell carcinoma and 9 had head and neck cancer. Peripheral TCRbeta sequencing aimed to test whether ivuxolimab altered TCR sequence diversity and caused clonal T-cell expansion.

Study-wide findings and limitations: Partial responders in the 0.1-3.0 mg/kg groups had among the lowest normalized peripheral clonal expansion, especially among CD8+ T cells. The antigen specificity of the clonally expanded peripheral T cells was not determined. Low levels of normalized T-cell clonal expansion were also seen in some nonresponding patients. After ivuxolimab, expanded clones were on average more numerous among CD8+ T cells than among CD4+ T cells. Clonal expansion of both CD4+ and CD8+ blood T cells was observed from baseline to week 6 at doses 0.1 to 3.0 mg/kg.

The trial excluded patients who had a history of autoimmune disease or were on systemic immunosuppression. Peripheral blood for TCR sequencing was collected from all dose cohorts at baseline, on cycle 4 day 1, and on cycle 7 day 1. Samples were obtained from an open-label, multicenter, first-in-human phase I dose-escalation trial of ivuxolimab. The trial enrolled adults with locally advanced or metastatic head and neck squamous cell, hepatocellular, melanoma or renal cell carcinoma. Before TCR sequencing, CD4+ T cells and CD8+ T cells from peripheral blood were sorted into separate populations. Concerning this clone itself: What antigen it recognizes has not been identified. No base qualities exist here, and no much larger clone lies one base off it.

For sequencing of the TCRbeta CDR3 region, genomic DNA was extracted from the sorted cells. TCRbeta CDR3 regions were sequenced using the immunoSEQ Assay. As stored in TCRdb, this immuneACCESS dataset retains in-frame rearrangements with V and J assigned. A fraction of the clones does not appear; measured against another copy, unresolved V genes explain less than half of the discrepancy, and the remainder lacks a known reason. The table for this sample lists 55,000 to 75,000 clones; 91% of them were counted only once. The top ten clonotypes cover 3% to 4% of the sample. Per the germline V gene, SGHRS is the CDR1 and YFSETQ is the CDR2. Taken from cysteine to phenylalanine, the CDR3 has 15 residues. CDR3 DNA is the only sequence kept; it has 45 bases, read in frame from the first base. The V end loses 1 base and the J end loses 3 bases, and a stretch of 14 bases separates them.

The sequencing here drew on CD4+ or CD8+ T cells sorted from blood, taken in a trial of the OX40 agonist ivuxolimab. The chain employs TRBV5-1 and TRBJ2-7, with no confidently assigned D gene. This clonotype originated in an adult with an advanced solid tumor such as melanoma, head and neck, liver or kidney cancer. The DNA sequence is TGCGCCAGCAGCTTGTATGGGATGGGCCTCTACGAGCAGTACTTC. The encoded protein is CASSLYGMGLYEQYF.